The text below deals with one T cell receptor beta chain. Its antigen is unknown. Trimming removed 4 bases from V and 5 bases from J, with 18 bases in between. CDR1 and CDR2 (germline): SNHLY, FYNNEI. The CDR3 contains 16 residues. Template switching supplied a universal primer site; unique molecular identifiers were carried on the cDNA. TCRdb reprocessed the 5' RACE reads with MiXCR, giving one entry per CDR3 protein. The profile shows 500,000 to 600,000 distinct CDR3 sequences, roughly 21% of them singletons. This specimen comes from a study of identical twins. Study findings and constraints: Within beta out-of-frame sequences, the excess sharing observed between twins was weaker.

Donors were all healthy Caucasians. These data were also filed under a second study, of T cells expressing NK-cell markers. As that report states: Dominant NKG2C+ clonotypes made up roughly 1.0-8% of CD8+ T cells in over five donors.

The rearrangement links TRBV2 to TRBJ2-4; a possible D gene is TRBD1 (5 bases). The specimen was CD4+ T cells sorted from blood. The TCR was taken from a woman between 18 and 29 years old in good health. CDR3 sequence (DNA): TGTGCCAGCAGTGCCGACAGAATTTATCTAGAAAACATTCAGTACTTC. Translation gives CASSADRIYLENIQYF.